Detailed here is one T cell receptor beta chain. This entry comes from a study of control samples from healthy donors and cancer patients. Repertoires were generated with immunoSEQ multiplex PCR, while TCRdb's copy carries only in-frame clones and drops some. The repertoire includes over 80,000 clones, approximately 78% of them detected once, and about 2% sits in the top ten. The V gene's germline CDR1 is SGHRS and CDR2 YFSETQ. V dropped 4 bases and J dropped 3 bases, with 16 bases sitting between them. The CDR3 has 16 amino acids. Sequences were obtained from blood. The clonotype originates from a man in his sixties in good health. The gene calls are TRBV5-1 and TRBJ2-2; possibly TRBD2 for D (6 bases). CDR3 nucleotides: TGCGCCAGCAGCCCGTACGGAGGGGCCGACACCGGGGAGCTGTTTTTT. Translation gives CASSPYGGADTGELFF.